A single sample is the source of the 6 T cell receptor beta chains below, sequenced in a study of chemoradiotherapy in HPV16-positive cancers. Sequenced by immunoSEQ multiplex PCR; TCRdb stores in-frame clones only, minus some. The data contain 9,500 to 15,000 clones, nearly 90% of them seen just once; the ten biggest clones take up around 2.8%. Specimen collection occurred from a patient who underwent chemoradiotherapy. These receptors came from a human donor with HPV-associated anogenital cancer.

The genes are TRBV10-3 and TRBJ1-3, with unresolved D. CDR3 length: 15 residues. Germline V gene data show CDR1 as ENHRY and CDR2 as SYGVKD. Trimming took off 0 bases at V and 1 base at J, with 7 bases between the two ends. The CDR3 coding sequence is TGTGCCATCAGTGAGTCGTTATGGTCTGGAAACACCATATATTTT. This codes for CAISESLWSGNTIYF.

In this sample, this clone turned up once. The gene calls are TRBV11-2 and TRBJ1-4; D gene ambiguous. Germline V gene sequence: CDR1 SGHAT, CDR2 FQNNGV. This CDR3 is built from 15 residues. Trimming pared 1 base from V and 4 bases from J, leaving 10 bases between. In DNA form, the CDR3 reads TGTGCCAGCAGCTTAGGTCCGGGTAATAATGAAAAACTGTTTTTT. It is translated as CASSLGPGNNEKLFF.

A single count supports this clone. V and J are TRBV2 and TRBJ2-3, with TRBD2 identical over 9 bases. Germline CDR1 is SNHLY and CDR2 is FYNNEI. This CDR3 is built from 17 residues. J lost 0 bases, V lost 3 bases, and 7 bases had no gene match. CDR3 in DNA: TGTGCCAGCAGTGAGAGGAGCGGGAGGCGTAGCACAGATACGCAGTATTTT. Its protein product is CASSERSGRRSTDTQYF.

CDR3 residues: CASSYPTVSWAFF. CDR3 coding DNA: TGTGCCAGCAGTTACCCCACAGTCTCTTGGGCTTTCTTT. This rearrangement joins TRBV6-6 to TRBJ1-1; D remains ambiguous. CDR1 is MNHNY and CDR2 is SVGAGI in the germline V gene (reference sequence). The CDR3 runs 13 residues. V was clipped by 2 bases and J by 11 bases, with 15 bases between them.

The rearrangement joins TRBV19 to TRBJ2-7; possibly TRBD2 for D (7 bases). The CDR3 spans 13 residues. V was clipped by 6 bases and J by 3 bases, with 12 bases between them. CDR1 and CDR2 (germline): LNHDA, SQIVND (reference sequence). Here the CDR3 reads CASRQRGGYEQYF. As DNA, the CDR3 is TGTGCCAGTAGGCAAAGGGGGGGCTACGAGCAGTACTTC.

The rearrangement joins TRBV12-1 to TRBJ2-7; the D segment call TRBD1 is taken from the table without a DNA check. TRBV12-1 is recorded as a pseudogene. The CDR3 spans 16 residues. The CDR3, as DNA: TGTGCCAGCAGCTTTCTGGTGGGGGCAGGGTACCACGAGCAGTACTTC. Protein product: CASSFLVGAGYHEQYF.